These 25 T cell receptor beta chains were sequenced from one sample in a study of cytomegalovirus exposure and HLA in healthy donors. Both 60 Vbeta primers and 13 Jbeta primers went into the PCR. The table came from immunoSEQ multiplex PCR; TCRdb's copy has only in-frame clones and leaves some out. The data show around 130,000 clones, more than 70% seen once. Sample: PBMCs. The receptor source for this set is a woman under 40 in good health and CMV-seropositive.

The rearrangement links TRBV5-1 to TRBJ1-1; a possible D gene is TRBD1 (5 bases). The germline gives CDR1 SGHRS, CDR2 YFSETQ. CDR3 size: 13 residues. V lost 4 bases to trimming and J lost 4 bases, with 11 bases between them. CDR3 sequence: CASSPVGGTEAFF. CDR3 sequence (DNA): TGCGCCAGCAGCCCAGTGGGGGGCACTGAAGCTTTCTTT.

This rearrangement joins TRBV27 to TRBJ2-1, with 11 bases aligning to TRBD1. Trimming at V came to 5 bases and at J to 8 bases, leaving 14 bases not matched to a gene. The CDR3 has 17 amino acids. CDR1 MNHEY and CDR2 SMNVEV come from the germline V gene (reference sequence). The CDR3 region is CASSPVVTGQGADEQFF. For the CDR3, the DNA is TGTGCCAGCAGTCCCGTCGTTACAGGACAGGGGGCAGATGAGCAGTTCTTC.

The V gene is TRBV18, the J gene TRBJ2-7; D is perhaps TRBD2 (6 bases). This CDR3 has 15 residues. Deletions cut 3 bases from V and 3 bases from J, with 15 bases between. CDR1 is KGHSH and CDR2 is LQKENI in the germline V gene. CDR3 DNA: TGTGCCAGCTCACCCGCGGGGTTCAATTACTACGAGCAGTACTTC. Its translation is CASSPAGFNYYEQYF.

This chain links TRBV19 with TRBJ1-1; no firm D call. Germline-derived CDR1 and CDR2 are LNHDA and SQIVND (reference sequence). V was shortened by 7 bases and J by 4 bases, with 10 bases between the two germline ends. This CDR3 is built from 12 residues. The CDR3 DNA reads TGTGCCAGTATGGAGGTGGGCACTGAAGCTTTCTTT. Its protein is CASMEVGTEAFF. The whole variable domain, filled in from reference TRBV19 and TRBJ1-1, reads DGGITQSPKYLFRKEGQNVTLSCEQNLNHDAMYWYRQDPGQGLRLIYYSQIVNDFQKGDIAEGYSVSREKKESFPLTVTSAQKNPTAFYLCASMEVGTEAFFGQGTRLTVV.

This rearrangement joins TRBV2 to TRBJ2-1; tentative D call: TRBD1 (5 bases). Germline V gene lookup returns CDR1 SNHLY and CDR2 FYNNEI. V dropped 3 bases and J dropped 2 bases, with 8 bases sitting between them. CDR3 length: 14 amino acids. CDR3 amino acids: CASSDRAAYNEQFF. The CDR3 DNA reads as TGTGCCAGCAGTGACAGGGCGGCCTACAATGAGCAGTTCTTC.

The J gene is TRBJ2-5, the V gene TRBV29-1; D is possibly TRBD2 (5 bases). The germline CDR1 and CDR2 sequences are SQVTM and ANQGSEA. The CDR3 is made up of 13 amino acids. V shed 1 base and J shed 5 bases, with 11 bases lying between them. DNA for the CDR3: TGCAGCGTTGAAGTGGGGAGTTCCGAGACCCAGTACTTC. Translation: CSVEVGSSETQYF.

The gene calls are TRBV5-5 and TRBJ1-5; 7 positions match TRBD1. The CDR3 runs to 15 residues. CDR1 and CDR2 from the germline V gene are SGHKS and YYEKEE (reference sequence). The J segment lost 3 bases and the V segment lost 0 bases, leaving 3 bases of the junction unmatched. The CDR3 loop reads CASSLAGTDNQPQHF. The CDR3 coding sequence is TGTGCCAGCAGCTTGGCCGGGACAGACAATCAGCCCCAGCATTTT. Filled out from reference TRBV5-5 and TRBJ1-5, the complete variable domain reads DAGVTQSPTHLIKTRGQQVTLRCSPISGHKSVSWYQQVLGQGPQFIFQYYEKEERGRGNFPDRFSARQFPNYSSELNVNALLLGDSALYLCASSLAGTDNQPQHFGDGTRLSIL.

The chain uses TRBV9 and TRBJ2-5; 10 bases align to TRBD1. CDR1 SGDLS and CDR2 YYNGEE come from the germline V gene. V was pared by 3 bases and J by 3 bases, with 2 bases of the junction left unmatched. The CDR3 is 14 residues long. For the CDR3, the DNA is TGTGCCAGCAGCGGGGGGACAGGGGAAGAGACCCAGTACTTC. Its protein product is CASSGGTGEETQYF.

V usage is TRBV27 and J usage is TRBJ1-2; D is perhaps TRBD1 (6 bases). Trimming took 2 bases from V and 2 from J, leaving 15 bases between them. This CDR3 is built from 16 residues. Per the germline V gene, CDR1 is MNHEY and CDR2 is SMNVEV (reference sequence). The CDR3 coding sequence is TGTGCCAGCAGTTTAGGGTGGGGGCGAACAAACTATGGCTACACCTTC. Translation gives CASSLGWGRTNYGYTF.

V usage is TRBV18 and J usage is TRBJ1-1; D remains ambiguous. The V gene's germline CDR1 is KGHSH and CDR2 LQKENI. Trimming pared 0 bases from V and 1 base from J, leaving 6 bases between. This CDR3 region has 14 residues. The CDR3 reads CASSPPGRNTEAFF. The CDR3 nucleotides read TGTGCCAGCTCACCACCGGGGAGGAACACTGAAGCTTTCTTT.

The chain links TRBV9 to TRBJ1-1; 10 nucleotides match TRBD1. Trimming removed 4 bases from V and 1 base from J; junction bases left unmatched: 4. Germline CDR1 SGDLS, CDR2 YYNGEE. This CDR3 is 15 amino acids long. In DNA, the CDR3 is TGTGCCAGCAGCAGCCGGACAGGGGGGAACACTGAAGCTTTCTTT. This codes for CASSSRTGGNTEAFF.

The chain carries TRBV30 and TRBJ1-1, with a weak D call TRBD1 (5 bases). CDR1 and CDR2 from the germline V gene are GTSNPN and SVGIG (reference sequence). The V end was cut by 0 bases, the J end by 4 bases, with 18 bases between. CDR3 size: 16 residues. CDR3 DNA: TGTGCCTGGAGTGTGAGGGGAGGCAGGCAAATCACTGAAGCTTTCTTT. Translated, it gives CAWSVRGGRQITEAFF.

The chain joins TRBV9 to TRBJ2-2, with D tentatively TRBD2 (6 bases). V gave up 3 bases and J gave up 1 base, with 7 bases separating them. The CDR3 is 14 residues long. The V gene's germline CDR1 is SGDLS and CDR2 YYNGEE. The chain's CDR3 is CASSGRVNTGELFF. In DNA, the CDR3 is TGTGCCAGCAGCGGGAGGGTGAACACCGGGGAGCTGTTTTTT. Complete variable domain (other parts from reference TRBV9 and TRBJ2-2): DSGVTQTPKHLITATGQRVTLRCSPRSGDLSVYWYQQSLDQGLQFLIQYYNGEERAKGNILERFSAQQFPDLHSELNLSSLELGDSALYFCASSGRVNTGELFFGEGSRLTVL.

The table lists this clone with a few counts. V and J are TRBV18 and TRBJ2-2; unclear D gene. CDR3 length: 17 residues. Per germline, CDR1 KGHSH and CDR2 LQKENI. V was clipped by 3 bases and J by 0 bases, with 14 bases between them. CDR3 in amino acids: CASSPFRGYTNTGELFF. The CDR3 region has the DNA TGTGCCAGCTCACCGTTCCGAGGATACACGAACACCGGGGAGCTGTTTTTT.

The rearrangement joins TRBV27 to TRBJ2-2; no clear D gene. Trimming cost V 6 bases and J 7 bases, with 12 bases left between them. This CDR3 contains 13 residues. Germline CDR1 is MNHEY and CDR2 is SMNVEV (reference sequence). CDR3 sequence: CASRSSSGGELFF. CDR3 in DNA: TGTGCCAGCAGGTCCAGCTCGGGCGGGGAGCTGTTTTTT.

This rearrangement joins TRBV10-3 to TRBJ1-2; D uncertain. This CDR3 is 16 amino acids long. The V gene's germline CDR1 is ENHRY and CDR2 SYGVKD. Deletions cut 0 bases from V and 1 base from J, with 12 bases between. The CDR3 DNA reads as TGTGCCATCAGTGAGTCGAGGCAGATGAATAACTATGGCTACACCTTC. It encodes CAISESRQMNNYGYTF.

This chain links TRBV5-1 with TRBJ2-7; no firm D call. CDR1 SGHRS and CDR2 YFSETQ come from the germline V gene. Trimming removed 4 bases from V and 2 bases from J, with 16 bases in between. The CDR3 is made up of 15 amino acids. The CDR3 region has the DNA TGCGCCAGCAGCCCCTCCCCCGAAGCAACCTACGAGCAGTACTTC. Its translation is CASSPSPEATYEQYF.

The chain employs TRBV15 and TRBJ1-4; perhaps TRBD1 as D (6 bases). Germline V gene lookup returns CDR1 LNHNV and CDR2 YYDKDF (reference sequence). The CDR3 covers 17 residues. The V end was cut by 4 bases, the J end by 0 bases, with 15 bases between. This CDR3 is CATSTGGGQATNEKLFF. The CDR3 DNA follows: TGTGCCACCAGCACGGGGGGGGGACAAGCAACTAATGAAAAACTGTTTTTT.

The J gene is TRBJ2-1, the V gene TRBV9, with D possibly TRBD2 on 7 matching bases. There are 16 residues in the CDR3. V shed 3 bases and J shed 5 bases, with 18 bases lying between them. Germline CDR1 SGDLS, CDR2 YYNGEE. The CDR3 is CASSGPGGGGHNEQFF. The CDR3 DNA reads TGTGCCAGCAGCGGGCCCGGGGGCGGGGGCCACAATGAGCAGTTCTTC.

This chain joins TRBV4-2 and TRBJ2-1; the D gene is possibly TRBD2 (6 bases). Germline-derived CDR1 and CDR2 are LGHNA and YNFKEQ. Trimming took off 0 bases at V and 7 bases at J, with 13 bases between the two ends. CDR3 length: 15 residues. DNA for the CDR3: TGTGCCAGCAGCCAAGACCCGGGAGAAGGGAATGAGCAGTTCTTC. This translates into CASSQDPGEGNEQFF.

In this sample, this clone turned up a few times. CDR3 DNA sequence: TGTGCCAGCAGCCCACGAACCGGGACAGGGTACACCGGGGAGCTGTTTTTT. This encodes CASSPRTGTGYTGELFF. The V and J genes are TRBV9 and TRBJ2-2; 9 nucleotides line up with TRBD1. This CDR3 has 17 residues. Germline V gives CDR1 SGDLS, CDR2 YYNGEE. The ends lost 4 bases at V and 3 bases at J; junction bases unmatched: 10.

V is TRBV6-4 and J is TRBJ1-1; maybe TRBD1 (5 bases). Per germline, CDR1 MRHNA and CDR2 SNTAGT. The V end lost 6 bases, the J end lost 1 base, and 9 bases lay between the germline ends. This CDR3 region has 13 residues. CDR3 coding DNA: TGTGCCAGCAGCCCCACAGGGAACACTGAAGCTTTCTTT. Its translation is CASSPTGNTEAFF.

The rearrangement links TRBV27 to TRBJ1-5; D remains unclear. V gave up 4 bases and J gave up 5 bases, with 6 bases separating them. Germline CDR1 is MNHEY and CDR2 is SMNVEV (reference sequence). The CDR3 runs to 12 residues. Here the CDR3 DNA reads TGTGCCAGCAGTTCCCCCTATCAGCCCCAGCATTTT. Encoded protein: CASSSPYQPQHF.

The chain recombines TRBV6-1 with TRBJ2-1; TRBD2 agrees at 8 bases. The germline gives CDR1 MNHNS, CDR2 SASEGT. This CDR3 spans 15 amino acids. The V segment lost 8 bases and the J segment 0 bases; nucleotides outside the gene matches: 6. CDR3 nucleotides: TGTGCCAGCGGGTTCAGCGGGAGCTCCTACAATGAGCAGTTCTTC. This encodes CASGFSGSSYNEQFF.

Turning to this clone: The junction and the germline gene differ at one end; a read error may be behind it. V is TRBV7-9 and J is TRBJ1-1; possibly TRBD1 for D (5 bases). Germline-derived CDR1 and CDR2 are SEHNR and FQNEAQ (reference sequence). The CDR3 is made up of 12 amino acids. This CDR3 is CSSNWGGLEAFF. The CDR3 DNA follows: TGTTCCAGCAACTGGGGGGGTCTGGAAGCTTTCTTT.